These 17 T cell receptor beta chains came from one sample sequenced in a study of a mutant IDH1 vaccine in newly diagnosed glioma (dated by TCRdb to about 2021). Their antigen targets remain unknown. The sample's time point, from its label and the paper: week 47, end of study. Each vaccine dose, consisting of 300 ug of a 20-mer mutant IDH1 peptide in Montanide, was administered subcutaneously with topical imiquimod. The library was obtained by the immunoSEQ multiplex PCR assay. As stored in TCRdb, this immuneACCESS dataset retains in-frame rearrangements with V and J assigned. A fraction of the clones does not appear; measured against another copy, unresolved V genes explain less than half of the discrepancy, and the remainder lacks a known reason. Recorded for this sample are tens of thousands of clones; more than 70% of them occurred a single time. The top ten hold 2.2% of the sample. This material consisted of PBMCs, taken from a glioma patient whose treatment included an IDH1 peptide vaccine. The receptors originated from a man aged 40-55 years with glioma.

V usage is TRBV29-1 and J usage is TRBJ2-1; no clear D. Trimming shortened V by 3 bases and J by 0 bases, and 9 bases separated the two germline ends. There are 14 residues in the CDR3. The V gene's germline CDR1 is SQVTM and CDR2 ANQGSEA. CDR3 protein: CSVDRSSSYNEQFF. Written as DNA, the CDR3 is TGCAGCGTTGACAGGTCGAGCTCCTACAATGAGCAGTTCTTC.

V and J are TRBV5-8 and TRBJ2-5; a possible D gene is TRBD1 (6 bases). CDR3 length: 14 residues. Trimming left V 5 bases short and J 1 base short, with 12 bases between. Germline loops: CDR1 SGHTS, CDR2 YDEGEE. CDR3 sequence: CASRQGYFQETQYF. CDR3 nucleotides: TGTGCCAGCAGACAGGGATATTTCCAAGAGACCCAGTACTTC.

The chain uses TRBV5-1 and TRBJ2-2, with 10 bases aligning to TRBD1. This CDR3 is 18 amino acids long. From germline, CDR1 is SGHRS and CDR2 YFSETQ. V was clipped by 0 bases and J by 4 bases; unmatched bases: 9. CDR3 region: CASSLAPTGGVGTGELFF. DNA of the CDR3: TGCGCCAGCAGCTTGGCCCCGACAGGGGGCGTGGGCACCGGGGAGCTGTTTTTT.

V and J are TRBV5-1 and TRBJ2-4; possibly TRBD1 or TRBD2 for D (5 bases each). Trimming stripped 4 bases from V and 7 bases from J, with 15 bases between. Germline values: CDR1 SGHRS, CDR2 YFSETQ. The length of the CDR3 is 14 residues. The CDR3, as DNA: TGCGCCAGCAGCCCGGGACCCGGGGCTAACATTCAGTACTTC. Translated: CASSPGPGANIQYF.

The V gene is TRBV27, the J gene TRBJ2-2, with D uncertain. Per germline, CDR1 MNHEY and CDR2 SMNVEV (reference sequence). Deletions cut 5 bases from V and 0 bases from J, with 7 bases between. The CDR3 is 14 amino acids. The CDR3 loop reads CASSRSSNTGELFF. The CDR3 nucleotides are TGTGCCAGCAGTCGGTCCTCGAACACCGGGGAGCTGTTTTTT.

The chain employs TRBV7-2 and TRBJ1-3; the D is unclear. V was shortened by 4 bases and J by 1 base, with 8 bases between the two germline ends. The CDR3 is made up of 14 amino acids. Germline CDR1 reads SGHTA; CDR2 reads FQGNSA. The DNA for the CDR3 is TGTGCCAGCAGCTCTAGTAGTTCTGGAAACACCATATATTTT. Translating gives CASSSSSSGNTIYF.

V gene TRBV27 combines with J gene TRBJ2-5; 12 bases agree with TRBD2. From germline, CDR1 is MNHEY and CDR2 SMNVEV (reference sequence). CDR3 length equals 14 residues. With V trimmed by 3 bases and J by 11 bases, 7 bases remained unmatched. The CDR3 sequence is CASSFGTSGRRQYF. CDR3 bases: TGTGCCAGCAGTTTTGGCACTAGCGGGAGGAGGCAGTACTTC.

The chain recombines TRBV15 with TRBJ1-5; D not certain. CDR1 and CDR2 (germline): LNHNV, YYDKDF (reference sequence). The CDR3 is made up of 17 amino acids. The germline V and J ends were trimmed by 0 bases and 2 bases, with 14 bases remaining between them. In DNA form, the CDR3 reads TGTGCCACCAGCAGAGAAAGGGTCCCTGAACGCAATCAGCCCCAGCATTTT. Its translation is CATSRERVPERNQPQHF.

There are a few counts of this clone. The V call is TRBV30, the J call TRBJ1-6, with D uncertain. Germline CDR1 and CDR2: GTSNPN and SVGIG (reference sequence). Between the trimmed V and J ends, which lost 3 bases and 9 bases, there was a span of 12 bases. The length of the CDR3 is 13 residues. CDR3 in DNA: TGTGCCTGGAGAAGGAGAAGTGGTTCACCCCTCCACTTT. Protein: CAWRRRSGSPLHF.

V is TRBV7-3 and J is TRBJ2-7; D not resolved. Germline V lookup: CDR1 SGHTA, CDR2 FQGTGA. This CDR3 is built from 8 residues. V lost 5 bases and J 7 bases, leaving 0 bases between the germline ends. CDR3 bases: TGTGCCAGCAGCGAGCAGTACTTC. It codes for CASSEQYF.

The DNA for the CDR3 is TGCGCCAGCAGCCCGTGGGGGCTAAGCTCCTACGAGCAGTACTTC. It specifies CASSPWGLSSYEQYF. The chain carries TRBV4-1 and TRBJ2-7, with D perhaps TRBD1 (6 bases). Trimming left V 4 bases short and J 0 bases short, with 13 bases between. There are 15 residues in the CDR3. Germline CDR1 reads MGHRA; CDR2 reads YSYEKL.

V and J are TRBV29-1 and TRBJ1-1, with a tentative D call TRBD1 (5 bases). V lost 7 bases and J lost 1, with 7 bases in between. In germline, CDR1 is SQVTM, CDR2 ANQGSEA. CDR3 length equals 11 residues. DNA of the CDR3: TGCAGCGCCGGACAGAACACTGAAGCTTTCTTT. Translated: CSAGQNTEAFF.

The genes are TRBV5-1 and TRBJ1-3; tentatively, D is TRBD1 (5 bases). The CDR3 is 18 residues long. Germline assignment: CDR1 SGHRS and CDR2 YFSETQ. V lost 3 bases to trimming and J lost 0 bases, with 19 bases between them. The CDR3 loop reads CASSSGRTTASSGNTIYF. Here the CDR3 DNA reads TGCGCCAGCAGCTCGGGGAGGACAACGGCGAGCTCTGGAAACACCATATATTTT.

The chain joins TRBV4-1 to TRBJ1-5; the D gene is possibly TRBD1 (6 bases). The CDR3 runs 19 residues. V lost 4 bases and J lost 2, with 24 bases in between. The V gene's germline CDR1 is MGHRA and CDR2 YSYEKL. CDR3 in amino acids: CASSPFVGSGAGGNQPQHF. The CDR3 DNA reads as TGCGCCAGCAGCCCGTTTGTGGGGTCTGGGGCAGGGGGCAATCAGCCCCAGCATTTT.

The chain joins TRBV7-9 to TRBJ2-1; the D call may be TRBD1 or TRBD2 (5 bases each). The CDR3 covers 13 residues. Germline CDR1 is SEHNR and CDR2 is FQNEAQ (reference sequence). V lost 5 bases, J lost 10 bases, and 15 bases lay in between. CDR3 region: CASSTRDVGEQFF. Here the CDR3 DNA reads TGTGCCAGCAGCACCCGGGACGTCGGGGAGCAGTTCTTC.

The chain couples TRBV11-2 to TRBJ2-2, with D perhaps matching TRBD1 (6 bases). CDR1 and CDR2 from the germline V gene are SGHAT and FQNNGV. V lost 4 bases and J lost 4, with 10 bases in between. This CDR3 spans 14 amino acids. CDR3: CASSSLRGTGELFF. The CDR3 DNA reads TGTGCCAGCAGCTCTCTCAGGGGCACCGGGGAGCTGTTTTTT.

This chain joins TRBV5-1 and TRBJ2-1, with a possible D match to TRBD2 (7 bases). The germline V and J ends were trimmed by 5 bases and 8 bases, with 20 bases remaining between them. Germline V lookup: CDR1 SGHRS, CDR2 YFSETQ. CDR3 length: 15 amino acids. The CDR3 here is CASSIEGGGSHEQFF. CDR3 coding DNA: TGCGCCAGCAGTATCGAAGGGGGGGGCTCCCATGAGCAGTTCTTC.